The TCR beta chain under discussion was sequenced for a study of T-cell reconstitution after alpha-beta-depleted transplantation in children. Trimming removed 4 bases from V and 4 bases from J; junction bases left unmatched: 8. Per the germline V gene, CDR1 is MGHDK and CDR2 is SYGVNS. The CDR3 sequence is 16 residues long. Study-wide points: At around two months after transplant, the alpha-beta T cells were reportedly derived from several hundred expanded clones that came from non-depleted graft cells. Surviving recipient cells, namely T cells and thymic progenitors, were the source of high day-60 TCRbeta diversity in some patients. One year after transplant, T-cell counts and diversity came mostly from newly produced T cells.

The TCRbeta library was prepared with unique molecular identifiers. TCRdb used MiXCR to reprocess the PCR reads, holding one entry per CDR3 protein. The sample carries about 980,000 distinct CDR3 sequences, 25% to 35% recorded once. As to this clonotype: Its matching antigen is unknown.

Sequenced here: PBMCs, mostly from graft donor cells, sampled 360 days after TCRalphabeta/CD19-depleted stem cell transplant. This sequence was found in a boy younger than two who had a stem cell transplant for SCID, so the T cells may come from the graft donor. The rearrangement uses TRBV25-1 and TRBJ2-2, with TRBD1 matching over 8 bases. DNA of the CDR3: TGTGCCAGCAGTGGTCGGGACAGGAGAATCACCGGGGAGCTGTTTTTT. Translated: CASSGRDRRITGELFF.